These 25 T cell receptor beta chains share one sample of origin, sequenced in a study of metastatic and nonmetastatic thyroid tumors. There were no patients who had received any treatment before thyroid surgery. TCRdb re-called the PCR reads via MiXCR. This table holds approximately 13,000 clones, more than 25% found once. Sequencing input: tumor tissue. Source of these receptors: a male donor with papillary thyroid cancer or a benign thyroid nodule (not recorded which). Some clones in this sample may be carry-over from other donors' samples.

This sequence joins TRBV20-1 and TRBJ2-3; 10 positions match TRBD2. The V gene's germline CDR1 is DFQATT and CDR2 SNEGSKA (reference sequence). The CDR3 totals 15 residues. The CDR3 DNA follows: TGCAGCGCCGAAGGGCTAGCGGGAGAATGGGGTACGCAGTATTTT. Residues: CSAEGLAGEWGTQYF.

CDR3 region: CASTRGGGGRRGTGELFF. CDR3 in DNA: TGTGCCAGCACCCGAGGGGGTGGGGGCCGGAGGGGTACCGGGGAGCTGTTTTTT. V usage is TRBV6-5 and J usage is TRBJ2-2, with D perhaps given as TRBD1 or TRBD2 (6 bases each). Deletions cut 7 bases from V and 5 bases from J, with 26 bases between. The CDR3 loop spans 18 amino acids. Germline lookup yields CDR1 MNHEY and CDR2 SVGAGI.

The chain joins TRBV20-1 to TRBJ1-1, with D perhaps matching TRBD1 (5 bases). Per the germline V gene, CDR1 is DFQATT and CDR2 is SNEGSKA (reference sequence). CDR3 length: 11 residues. With 4 bases removed from V and 10 bases from J, the gap between germline ends came to 13 bases. The CDR3 here is CSAKKQDRAFF. In DNA, the CDR3 is TGCAGTGCTAAAAAACAGGACCGAGCTTTCTTT.

V usage is TRBV6-1 and J usage is TRBJ1-6; no clear D. CDR1 and CDR2 (germline): MNHNS, SASEGT. Trimming pared 1 base from V and 0 bases from J, leaving 13 bases between. The CDR3 is 18 residues long. The CDR3 loop reads CASSEVYSPSSYNSPLHF. DNA for the CDR3: TGTGCCAGCAGTGAAGTTTACAGCCCGAGCTCCTATAATTCACCCCTCCACTTT.

The chain has TRBV4-1 and TRBJ2-1; maybe TRBD2 (6 bases). The CDR3 spans 18 residues. Trimming stripped 0 bases from V and 2 bases from J, with 17 bases between. CDR1 is MGHRA, CDR2 YSYEKL, per germline. This CDR3 reads CASSQDRATRGAYNEQFF. The CDR3 DNA follows: TGCGCCAGCAGCCAAGACAGGGCGACTAGAGGGGCCTACAATGAGCAGTTCTTC.

This clone turned up a few times. The rearrangement uses TRBV3-1 and TRBJ2-7; TRBD2 matches 9 bases. J gave up 7 bases and V 4 bases, and 14 bases lay outside the gene matches. Germline CDR1 and CDR2: LGHDT and YNNKEL (reference sequence). This CDR3 has 16 residues. DNA for the CDR3: TGTGCCAGCAGCCCGGGACTAGCCCCTATCGGGGAGGAGCAGTACTTC. It translates to CASSPGLAPIGEEQYF.

The chain is built from TRBV3-1 and TRBJ1-6, with 7 bases matching TRBD1. This CDR3 has 16 residues. Germline trimming cut 1 base from V and 0 bases from J; bases unmatched to any gene: 0. Germline V CDR1 and CDR2: LGHDT, YNNKEL (reference sequence). The CDR3 region is CASSQGTGSYNSPLHF. The DNA of the CDR3 is TGTGCCAGCAGCCAAGGGACAGGCTCCTATAATTCACCCCTCCACTTT. The full variable domain, completed using reference TRBV3-1 and TRBJ1-6, is DTAVSQTPKYLVTQMGNDKSIKCEQNLGHDTMYWYKQDSKKFLKIMFSYNNKELIINETVPNRFSPKSPDKAHLNLHINSLELGDSAVYFCASSQGTGSYNSPLHFGNGTRLTVT.

V is TRBV5-5 and J is TRBJ2-7; D call uncertain. Looked up from germline, CDR1 is SGHKS and CDR2 is YYEKEE (reference sequence). This CDR3 comprises 12 residues. The V end lost 4 bases, the J end lost 2 bases, and 7 bases lay between the germline ends. The DNA for the CDR3 is TGTGCCAGCAGCCTGCAACCCTACGAGCAGTACTTC. Its protein is CASSLQPYEQYF.

This chain uses TRBV5-1 with TRBJ1-1; D remains unclear. This CDR3 comprises 15 residues. Per germline, CDR1 SGHRS and CDR2 YFSETQ. Deletions cut 0 bases from V and 5 bases from J, with 14 bases between. The CDR3 coding sequence is TGCGCCAGCAGCTTGGAGCAGGCAGGTCGGACTGAAGCTTTCTTT. This codes for CASSLEQAGRTEAFF.

This clone came up a few times. V usage is TRBV12-3 or TRBV12-4 and J usage is TRBJ2-1; D gene unclear. Trimming stripped 7 bases from V and 6 bases from J, with 7 bases between. There are 11 residues in the CDR3. In nucleotides, the CDR3 is TGTGCCAGCACCTTTCTCAATGAGCAGTTCTTC. The encoded protein is CASTFLNEQFF.

This clone appeared a few times. The V call is TRBV20-1, the J call TRBJ2-1, with D maybe TRBD2 (6 bases). Germline V gives CDR1 DFQATT, CDR2 SNEGSKA (reference sequence). Trimming pared 2 bases from V and 12 bases from J, leaving 14 bases between. This CDR3 contains 12 residues. The CDR3 bases are TGCAGTGCTAGAACGGGGGACCTGTGGCAGTTCTTC. Encoded protein: CSARTGDLWQFF.

This clone has only a few counts. The rearrangement links TRBV10-3 to TRBJ2-7, with 12 nucleotides matching TRBD1. V trimming: 3 bases; J trimming: 5 bases; junction bases outside the gene matches: 8. There are 16 residues in the CDR3. Germline CDR1 is ENHRY and CDR2 is SYGVKD. DNA of the CDR3: TGTGCCATCAGTGACACTTCCGGGACAGGGGGCAACGAGCAGTACTTC. It specifies CAISDTSGTGGNEQYF.

This clone was counted a few times. J is TRBJ2-7 and V is TRBV7-8; D gene unclear. V was trimmed by 4 bases and J by 0 bases, leaving 4 bases between them. Germline CDR1 and CDR2: SGHVS and FQNEAQ. The CDR3 runs 12 residues. In DNA form, the CDR3 reads TGTGCCAGCAGCTGGGACTCCTACGAGCAGTACTTC. Its protein is CASSWDSYEQYF.

V gene TRBV6-2 or TRBV6-3 combines with J gene TRBJ2-1; 9 bases agree with TRBD2. The CDR3 covers 16 residues. The junction had 4 bases not matched to a gene; V was cut back by 0 bases and J by 4 bases. Germline V lookup: CDR1 MNHEY, CDR2 SVGEGT. The CDR3 reads CASSYSTSGDYNEQFF. The CDR3 region has the DNA TGTGCCAGCAGTTACTCGACTAGCGGAGATTACAATGAGCAGTTCTTC.

The chain uses TRBV6-2 or TRBV6-3 and TRBJ2-7; weak D call: TRBD1 (6 bases). This CDR3 comprises 16 residues. V was clipped by 1 base and J by 0 bases, with 13 bases between them. CDR1 and CDR2 from the germline V gene are MNHEY and SVGEGT. The CDR3 region is CASSYYPRDTSYEQYF. The CDR3, as DNA: TGTGCCAGCAGTTACTACCCACGGGACACCTCCTACGAGCAGTACTTC.

V usage is TRBV28 and J usage is TRBJ2-1; TRBD2 agrees at 8 bases. V lost 6 bases and J lost 15; bases outside the gene matches: 10. CDR1 is MDHEN, CDR2 SYDVKM, per germline. The CDR3 is 12 residues long. CDR3 in amino acids: CASRLTSGWLFF. Here the CDR3 DNA reads TGTGCCAGCAGACTAACTAGCGGATGGTTGTTCTTC.

The gene calls are TRBV27 and TRBJ2-5, with a tentative D call TRBD2 (5 bases). Trimming cost V 2 bases and J 6 bases, with 13 bases left between them. The CDR3 runs to 14 residues. Germline values: CDR1 MNHEY, CDR2 SMNVEV (reference sequence). CDR3 region: CASSLIDGDKTQYF. The CDR3 DNA follows: TGTGCCAGCAGTTTAATCGACGGGGATAAGACCCAGTACTTC.

The genes are TRBV14 and TRBJ1-2, with D possibly TRBD1 on 5 matching bases. V was shortened by 0 bases and J by 6 bases, with 8 bases between the two germline ends. The CDR3 totals 13 residues. The germline CDR1 and CDR2 sequences are SGHDN and FVKESK. Written as DNA, the CDR3 is TGTGCCAGCAGCCAAGATTTGACAGATGGCTACACCTTC. This gives the protein CASSQDLTDGYTF.

The rearrangement joins TRBV4-1 to TRBJ1-1; 7 nucleotides match TRBD1. Germline-derived CDR1 and CDR2 are MGHRA and YSYEKL. This CDR3 is 14 amino acids long. V gave up 2 bases and J gave up 5 bases; unmatched junction bases: 5. This chain's CDR3 is CASSQPGQRTEAFF. CDR3 DNA: TGCGCCAGCAGCCAACCGGGACAGAGGACTGAAGCTTTCTTT.

This clone was observed once. The CDR3 sequence is CSARWGNSYEQYF. The CDR3 coding sequence is TGCAGTGCAAGATGGGGAAACTCCTACGAGCAGTACTTC. The chain combines TRBV20-1 with TRBJ2-7; unclear D gene. The CDR3 sequence is 13 residues long. The V gene lost 6 bases and the J gene lost 0 bases, with 12 bases spanning the gap. The germline V gene encodes CDR1 DFQATT and CDR2 SNEGSKA (reference sequence).

This clone turned up a few times. The rearrangement links TRBV6-1 to TRBJ1-1; D unresolved. CDR1 MNHNS and CDR2 SASEGT come from the germline V gene. The CDR3 extends over 13 amino acids. V lost 4 bases, J lost 2 bases, and 8 bases lay in between. The CDR3 loop reads CASSVSSNTEAFF. In DNA form, the CDR3 reads TGTGCCAGCAGTGTCTCAAGCAACACTGAAGCTTTCTTT.

The chain carries TRBV28 and TRBJ2-7; tentatively, D is TRBD1 (7 bases). V lost 3 bases, J lost 3 bases, and 33 bases lay in between. The CDR3 sequence is 21 residues long. The germline V gene encodes CDR1 MDHEN and CDR2 SYDVKM. This CDR3 reads CASSLIIRSGLAGQIFYEQYF. In DNA form, the CDR3 reads TGTGCCAGCAGTTTGATCATACGAAGCGGACTGGCGGGACAGATATTCTACGAGCAGTACTTC.

The sample holds a few counts of this clone. V and J are TRBV2 and TRBJ2-2, with D possibly being TRBD2 (6 bases). Germline CDR1 and CDR2: SNHLY and FYNNEI. This CDR3 is built from 14 residues. V shed 10 bases and J shed 4 bases, with 16 bases lying between them. CDR3 sequence: CANQGRGGTGELFF. CDR3 nucleotides: TGTGCCAACCAGGGTCGGGGAGGCACCGGGGAGCTGTTTTTT.

The V call is TRBV14, the J call TRBJ2-1, with D perhaps TRBD2 (5 bases). V dropped 2 bases and J dropped 5 bases, with 13 bases sitting between them. Germline V gene sequence: CDR1 SGHDN, CDR2 FVKESK. This CDR3 has 15 residues. CDR3 DNA: TGTGCCAGCAGCCAAAAGTGGGAGTATAACAATGAGCAGTTCTTC. Translated: CASSQKWEYNNEQFF.

Comment on this clone: A much larger clone differs from this one at a single base, so this may be a read error. The chain combines TRBV6-1 with TRBJ1-2; 9 bases match TRBD1. Per germline, CDR1 MNHNS and CDR2 SASEGT. This CDR3 spans 13 amino acids. The CDR3 loop is CASSGDRVYVYAF. DNA of the CDR3: TGTGCCAGCAGTGGGGACAGGGTCTATGTCTACGCCTTC.